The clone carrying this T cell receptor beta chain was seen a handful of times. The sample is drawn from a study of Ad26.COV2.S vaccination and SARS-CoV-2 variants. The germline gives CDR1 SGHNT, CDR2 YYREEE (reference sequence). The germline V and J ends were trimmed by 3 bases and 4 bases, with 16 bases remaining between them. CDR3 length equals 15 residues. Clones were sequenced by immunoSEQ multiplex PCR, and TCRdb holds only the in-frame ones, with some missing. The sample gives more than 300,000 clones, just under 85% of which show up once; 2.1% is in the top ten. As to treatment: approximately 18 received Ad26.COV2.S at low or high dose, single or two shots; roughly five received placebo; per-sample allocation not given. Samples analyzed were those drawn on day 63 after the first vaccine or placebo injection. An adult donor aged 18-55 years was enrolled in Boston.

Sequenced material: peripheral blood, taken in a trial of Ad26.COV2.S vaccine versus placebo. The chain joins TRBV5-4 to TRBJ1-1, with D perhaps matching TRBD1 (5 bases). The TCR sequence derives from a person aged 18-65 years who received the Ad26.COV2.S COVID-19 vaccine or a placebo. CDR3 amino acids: CASSSMSRAGTEAFF. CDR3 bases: TGTGCCAGCAGCTCAATGAGCAGGGCAGGCACTGAAGCTTTCTTT.